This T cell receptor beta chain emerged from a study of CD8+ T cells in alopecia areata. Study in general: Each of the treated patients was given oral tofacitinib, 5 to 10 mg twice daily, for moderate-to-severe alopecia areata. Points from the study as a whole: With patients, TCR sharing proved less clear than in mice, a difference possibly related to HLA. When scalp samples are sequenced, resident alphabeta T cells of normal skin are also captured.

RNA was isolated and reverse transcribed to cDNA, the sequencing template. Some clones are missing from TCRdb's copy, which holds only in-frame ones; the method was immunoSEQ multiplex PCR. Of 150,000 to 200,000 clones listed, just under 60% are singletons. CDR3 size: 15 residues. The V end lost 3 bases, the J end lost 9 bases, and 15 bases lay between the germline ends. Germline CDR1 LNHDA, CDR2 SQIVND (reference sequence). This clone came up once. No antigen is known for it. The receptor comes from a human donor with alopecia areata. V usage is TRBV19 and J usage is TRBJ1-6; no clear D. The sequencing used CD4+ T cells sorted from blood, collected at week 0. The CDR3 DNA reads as TGTGCCAGTAGTATTAGTTCGGGCGCGATTTCACCCCTCCACTTT. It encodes CASSISSGAISPLHF.